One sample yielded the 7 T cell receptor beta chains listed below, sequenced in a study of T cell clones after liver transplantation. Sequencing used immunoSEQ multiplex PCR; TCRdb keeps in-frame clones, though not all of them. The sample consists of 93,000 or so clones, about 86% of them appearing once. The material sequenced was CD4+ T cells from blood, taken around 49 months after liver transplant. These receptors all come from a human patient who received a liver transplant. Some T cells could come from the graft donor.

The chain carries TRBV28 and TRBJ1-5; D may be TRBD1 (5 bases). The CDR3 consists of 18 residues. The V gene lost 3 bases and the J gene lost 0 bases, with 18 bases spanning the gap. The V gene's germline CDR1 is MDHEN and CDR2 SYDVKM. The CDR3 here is CASSFQGVGTHSNQPQHF. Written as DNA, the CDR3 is TGTGCCAGCAGTTTCCAGGGAGTCGGAACCCATAGCAATCAGCCCCAGCATTTT.

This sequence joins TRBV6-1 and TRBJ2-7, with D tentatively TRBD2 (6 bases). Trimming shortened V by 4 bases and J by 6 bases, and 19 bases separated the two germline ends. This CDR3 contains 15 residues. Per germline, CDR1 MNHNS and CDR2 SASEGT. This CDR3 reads CASSGGRTGLGEQYF. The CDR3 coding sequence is TGTGCCAGCAGTGGGGGGAGGACCGGGTTGGGCGAGCAGTACTTC.

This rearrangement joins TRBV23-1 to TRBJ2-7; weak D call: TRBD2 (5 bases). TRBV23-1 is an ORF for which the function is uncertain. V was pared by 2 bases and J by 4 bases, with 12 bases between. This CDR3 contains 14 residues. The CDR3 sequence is CASSQRRNPYEQYF. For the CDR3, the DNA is TGCGCCAGCAGTCAACGGAGGAACCCGTACGAGCAGTACTTC.

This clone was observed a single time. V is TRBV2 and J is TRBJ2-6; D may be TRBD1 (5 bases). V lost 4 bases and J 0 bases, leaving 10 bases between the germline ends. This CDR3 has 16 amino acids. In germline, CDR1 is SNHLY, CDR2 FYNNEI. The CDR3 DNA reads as TGTGCCAGCAGTGTCCGACAGAACTCTGGGGCCAACGTCCTGACTTTC. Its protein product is CASSVRQNSGANVLTF. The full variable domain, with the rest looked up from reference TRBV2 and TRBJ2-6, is EPEVTQTPSHQVTQMGQEVILRCVPISNHLYFYWYRQILGQKVEFLVSFYNNEISEKSEIFDDQFSVERPDGSNFTLKIRSTKLEDSAMYFCASSVRQNSGANVLTFGAGSRLTVL.

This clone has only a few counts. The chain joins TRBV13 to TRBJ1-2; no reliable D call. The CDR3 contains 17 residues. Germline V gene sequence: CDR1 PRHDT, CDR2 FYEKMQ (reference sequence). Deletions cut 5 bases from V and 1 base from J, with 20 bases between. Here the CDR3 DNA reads TGTGCCAGCAGCCGTCCTCCGGGCCTACTATTTAACTATGGCTACACCTTC. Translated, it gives CASSRPPGLLFNYGYTF.

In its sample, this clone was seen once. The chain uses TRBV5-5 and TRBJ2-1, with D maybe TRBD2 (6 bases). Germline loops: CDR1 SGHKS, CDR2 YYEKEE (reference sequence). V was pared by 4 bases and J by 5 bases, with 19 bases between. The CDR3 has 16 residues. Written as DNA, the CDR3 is TGTGCCAGCAGCACGCAGCCGGGACTTACCAACAATGAGCAGTTCTTC. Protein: CASSTQPGLTNNEQFF.

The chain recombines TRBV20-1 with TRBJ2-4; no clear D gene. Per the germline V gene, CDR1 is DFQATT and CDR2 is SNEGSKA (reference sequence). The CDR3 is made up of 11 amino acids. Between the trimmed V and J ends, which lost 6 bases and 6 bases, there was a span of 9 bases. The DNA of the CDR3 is TGCAGTGCCCTAACAAGAAACATTCAGTACTTC. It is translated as CSALTRNIQYF.